Below, 6 T cell receptor beta chains from the same sample are listed, as sequenced in a study of CXCR3-negative and CXCR3-positive naive CD8 T cells. The authors made the TRB cDNA libraries by 5' RACE using UMI labels. TCRdb reprocessed the 5' RACE reads, keeping one entry per CDR3 protein, no DNA. Reported are under 85,000 distinct CDR3 sequences; the ten largest clones contain 0.7% to 0.8%. Whole-study results and caveats: When CXCR3-positive naive cells were set against CXCR3-negative naive cells, the former had more hydrophobic TRB CDR3s.

Their antigens are not known. Sequenced: naive CXCR3+ CD8+ T cells from blood. Subset: CD45RO-CCR7+CD27+CD95- naive CD8+ T cells expressing CXCR3 (TNR3+). The receptor set was obtained from a human donor in good health. Some clones in this sample may be carry-over from other donors' samples.

The rearrangement links TRBV12-3 or TRBV12-4 to TRBJ1-4. CDR3 size: 15 residues. The chain's CDR3 is CASSPRDALNEKLFF.

The J gene is TRBJ2-2, the V gene TRBV6-2 or TRBV6-3. The CDR3 runs 13 residues. Germline V gene lookup returns CDR1 MNHEY and CDR2 SVGEGT. CDR3 loop: CASSYTNTGELFF.

V gene TRBV6-6 combines with J gene TRBJ1-5; TCRdb outputs TRBD1, but without DNA this stays unchecked. The CDR3 extends over 15 amino acids. Germline V gives CDR1 MNHNY, CDR2 SVGAGI (reference sequence). The CDR3 spells CASSYWGTESQPQHF.

The rearrangement uses TRBV7-9 and TRBJ2-7; TCRdb's assignment of TRBD1 cannot be checked, as there is no DNA. CDR1 and CDR2 (germline): SEHNR, FQNEAQ (reference sequence). This CDR3 has 17 amino acids. Here the CDR3 reads CASSPINRDRGTYEQHF.

The chain combines TRBV4-2 with TRBJ1-2. Germline V gene sequence: CDR1 LGHNA, CDR2 YNFKEQ. This CDR3 has 17 residues. The CDR3 loop reads CASSQEAGWRSNYGYTF.

The chain uses TRBV20-1 and TRBJ2-3; TCRdb picks TRBD2, but there is no DNA to check that call. The CDR3 covers 15 residues. CDR1 and CDR2 (germline): DFQATT, SNEGSKA (reference sequence). This chain's CDR3 is CSARDASGPPDTQYF.